This paragraph reports one T cell receptor beta chain. The sample belongs to a study of T cell changes during pregnancy in multiple sclerosis. The data were produced by immunoSEQ multiplex PCR, yet TCRdb's version contains in-frame clones alone and is incomplete. The sample consists of tens of thousands of clones, roughly 95% of them appearing once. Germline V CDR1 and CDR2: ENHRY, SYGVKD. This CDR3 is built from 16 residues. The V segment lost 3 bases and the J segment 0 bases; nucleotides outside the gene matches: 8. This rearrangement joins TRBV10-3 to TRBJ2-7; 7 bases align to TRBD1. This material consisted of CD8+ T cells from peripheral blood mononuclear cells, taken after pregnancy. This TCR derives from a female donor with multiple sclerosis, enrolled in a pregnancy study. The CDR3 DNA is TGTGCCATCAGTGAAGTCCGGACAGGTAGCTCCTACGAGCAGTACTTC. Amino acid sequence: CAISEVRTGSSYEQYF.